These T cell receptor beta chains were read from a single sample in a study of cytomegalovirus exposure and HLA in healthy donors. Clones were sequenced by immunoSEQ multiplex PCR, and TCRdb holds only the in-frame ones, with some missing. In the table there are fewer than 200,000 clones, 9.5% to 15% of which are singletons. The sample was PBMCs. The source is a man aged 45-65 years in good health and CMV-seropositive. CDR3s include the opening cysteine and the closing phenylalanine or tryptophan. Fields, in order: V gene, J gene, D gene, clone size, CDR3 protein, CDR3 DNA. A D gene is named only where the DNA matches it firmly. Size is stated for part of the rows, as once, few or many counts, or as a class when the clone is expanded.

V gene: TRBV9
J gene: TRBJ1-2
D gene: NA
clone size: few
CDR3 protein: CASSVGPSGGYTF
CDR3 DNA: TGTGCCAGCAGCGTAGGCCCATCCGGTGGCTACACCTTC

V gene: TRBV6-5
J gene: TRBJ1-1
D gene: NA
clone size: few
CDR3 protein: CAGTGGNTEAFF
CDR3 DNA: TGTGCCGGGACTGGGGGAAACACTGAAGCTTTCTTT

V gene: TRBV5-5
J gene: TRBJ1-1
D gene: TRBD1
clone size: few
CDR3 protein: CASSSWTGSIEAFF
CDR3 DNA: TGTGCCAGCAGCTCCTGGACAGGGTCTATTGAAGCTTTCTTT

V gene: TRBV7-2
J gene: TRBJ2-5
D gene: NA
clone size: NA
CDR3 protein: CASSFMPGQQETQYF
CDR3 DNA: TGTGCCAGCAGCTTCATGCCCGGACAGCAAGAGACCCAGTACTTC

V gene: TRBV11-3
J gene: TRBJ2-2
D gene: NA
clone size: few
CDR3 protein: CASSLQGRATGELFF
CDR3 DNA: TGTGCCAGCAGCTTACAGGGGCGCGCCACCGGGGAGCTGTTTTTT

V gene: TRBV30
J gene: TRBJ2-7
D gene: TRBD1
clone size: NA
CDR3 protein: CAWSRDRNYEQYF
CDR3 DNA: TGTGCCTGGAGTAGGGACAGGAACTACGAGCAGTACTTC

V gene: TRBV9
J gene: TRBJ2-1
D gene: NA
clone size: few
CDR3 protein: CASSVWETLGTFGNEQFF
CDR3 DNA: TGTGCCAGCAGCGTATGGGAGACCCTTGGGACTTTCGGCAATGAGCAGTTCTTC

V gene: TRBV4-3
J gene: TRBJ1-3
D gene: NA
clone size: NA
CDR3 protein: CASSQGTWHTIYF
CDR3 DNA: TGCGCCAGCAGCCAGGGCACTTGGCACACCATATATTTT

V gene: TRBV4-3
J gene: TRBJ2-7
D gene: TRBD1
clone size: few
CDR3 protein: CASSLWTGLPYEQYF
CDR3 DNA: TGCGCCAGCAGCCTCTGGACAGGGCTTCCCTACGAGCAGTACTTC

V gene: TRBV13
J gene: TRBJ2-5
D gene: NA
clone size: few
CDR3 protein: CASSLRETQYF
CDR3 DNA: TGTGCCAGCAGCTTACGGGAGACCCAGTACTTC

V gene: TRBV7-8
J gene: TRBJ2-2
D gene: NA
clone size: few
CDR3 protein: CASSHAGRGTTGELFF
CDR3 DNA: TGTGCCAGCAGTCACGCCGGCCGGGGAACCACCGGGGAGCTGTTTTTT

V gene: TRBV30
J gene: TRBJ2-1
D gene: TRBD2
clone size: few
CDR3 protein: CAWSTQGLVGHEQFF
CDR3 DNA: TGTGCCTGGAGTACCCAGGGACTAGTGGGCCATGAGCAGTTCTTC

V gene: TRBV4-1
J gene: TRBJ2-3
D gene: NA
clone size: once
CDR3 protein: CASSKDGGLSTDTQYF
CDR3 DNA: TGCGCCAGCAGCAAAGATGGCGGTCTAAGCACAGATACGCAGTATTTT

V gene: TRBV6-1
J gene: TRBJ2-4
D gene: NA
clone size: few
CDR3 protein: CASSESGSRDIQYF
CDR3 DNA: TGTGCCAGCAGTGAATCCGGCAGTCGGGACATTCAGTACTTC

V gene: TRBV29-1
J gene: TRBJ2-5
D gene: TRBD2
clone size: NA
CDR3 protein: CSVEVLSGGSLGTQYF
CDR3 DNA: TGCAGCGTTGAGGTTTTGAGCGGGGGGTCCTTGGGGACCCAGTACTTC

V gene: TRBV6-5
J gene: TRBJ1-1
D gene: NA
clone size: few
CDR3 protein: CASSYRGQNTEAFF
CDR3 DNA: TGTGCCAGCAGTTACCGCGGACAGAACACTGAAGCTTTCTTT

V gene: TRBV11-2
J gene: TRBJ2-7
D gene: NA
clone size: NA
CDR3 protein: CASSFGSSYEQYF
CDR3 DNA: TGTGCCAGCAGTTTCGGGTCCTCCTACGAGCAGTACTTC

V gene: TRBV27
J gene: TRBJ1-2
D gene: NA
clone size: NA
CDR3 protein: CASSWGQGHGYTF
CDR3 DNA: TGTGCCAGCAGTTGGGGGCAGGGGCATGGCTACACCTTC

V gene: TRBV10-2
J gene: TRBJ2-3
D gene: NA
clone size: NA
CDR3 protein: CASSVANKDTQYF
CDR3 DNA: TGCGCCAGCAGTGTGGCCAACAAAGATACGCAGTATTTT

V gene: TRBV18
J gene: TRBJ1-5
D gene: TRBD1
clone size: NA
CDR3 protein: CASSPGTGYSNQPQHF
CDR3 DNA: TGTGCCAGCTCACCCGGGACAGGGTATAGCAATCAGCCCCAGCATTTT

V gene: TRBV19
J gene: TRBJ1-6
D gene: NA
clone size: few
CDR3 protein: CASRWGGDGSPLHF
CDR3 DNA: TGTGCCAGTCGGTGGGGAGGGGATGGATCACCCCTCCACTTT

V gene: TRBV7-3
J gene: TRBJ2-5
D gene: NA
clone size: NA
CDR3 protein: CASSLRGDETQYF
CDR3 DNA: TGTGCCAGCAGCTTAAGGGGGGATGAGACCCAGTACTTC

V gene: TRBV15
J gene: TRBJ1-4
D gene: NA
clone size: NA
CDR3 protein: CATSTSGTRGEKLFF
CDR3 DNA: TGTGCCACCAGCACCTCCGGGACAAGGGGAGAAAAACTGTTTTTT